Listed below are T cell receptor beta chains from one sample, sequenced in a study of neoadjuvant anti-PD-1 for oral cavity cancer. Data came from immunoSEQ multiplex PCR; TCRdb stores just in-frame clones and leaves some out. This table holds 9,500 to 15,000 clones, around 69% found once. Material: tumor tissue, obtained before nivolumab (anti-PD-1) treatment. The source of these receptors is a person between 40 and 85 years old with oral cavity squamous cell carcinoma. The donor label of this sample is uncertain. Both conserved end residues are trimmed from each CDR3.

TRBV2	TRBJ1-6	ASYFPSGTGVGSPLH
TRBV5-1	TRBJ1-1	ASSRRTVNNTEAF
TRBV2	TRBJ2-3	ASSLRPGLSTDTQY
TRBV7-3	TRBJ2-1	ASSLARISLEQF
TRBV13	TRBJ2-3	ASSPTAGSTDTQY
TRBV6-4	TRBJ2-3	ASSDSTSGGDTQY
TRBV9	TRBJ1-5	ASSTTGTVNQPQH
TRBV14	TRBJ2-3	ASSLKTSGRAGTQY
TRBV6-1	TRBJ2-1	ASSGLARSEQF
TRBV2	TRBJ2-5	ASTTPLAGGLGVGWTQY
TRBV7-3	TRBJ2-7	ASSLTSGSYEQY
TRBV9	TRBJ2-1	ASSALGTSGSHEQF
TRBV19	TRBJ2-1	ASSIPRDLYYNEQF
TRBV2	TRBJ2-7	ASSAEGAKAYEQY
TRBV7-2	TRBJ1-2	ASSLSSTKGVNYGYT
TRBV11-2	TRBJ1-6	ASSLGPLSPLH
TRBV7-9	TRBJ2-1	ASSSGGFYNEQF
TRBV7-9	TRBJ2-1	ASSRTSGSRNEQF
TRBV9	TRBJ1-1	ASSPGGGRKNTEAF
TRBV7-4	TRBJ2-1	ASSLARISLEQF
TRBV5-1	TRBJ1-2	ASRRQDYGYT
TRBV14	TRBJ2-5	ASSQGLAGGFQETQY
TRBV5-6	TRBJ2-3	ASRWSGISTDTQY
TRBV5-1	TRBJ2-5	ASSDAGWETQY
TRBV12-5	TRBJ2-1	ASGLQRTSGNYNEQF
TRBV11-2	TRBJ1-5	ASSLGAFNQPQH
TRBV5-5	TRBJ2-5	ASGQAGQETQY
TRBV7-9	TRBJ1-2	ASSTTGTSSNYGYT
TRBV9	TRBJ2-1	ASSPDRGEQF
TRBV6-5	TRBJ2-3	ASSYFWASGVNTQY
TRBV9	TRBJ1-5	ASSTDLGSNQPQH
TRBV5-1	TRBJ1-1	ASSWRQGATEAF
TRBV11-2	TRBJ1-2	ASSFRAGAANYGYT
TRBV9	TRBJ2-3	ASSGPRGDTQY
TRBV9	TRBJ2-2	ASSVDPSGRAGELF
TRBV7-9	TRBJ1-1	ASSSGQGANTEAF
TRBV5-4	TRBJ2-7	ASKGQGASEQY
TRBV14	TRBJ2-3	ASSLGLPTDTQY
TRBV7-9	TRBJ1-3	ASSSPAGAPSGNTIY
TRBV7-9	TRBJ2-3	ASSWGQGPSTDTQY
TRBV29-1	TRBJ2-3	SVFPSRPDTQY
TRBV7-3	TRBJ2-3	ASSPQGGYTDTQY
TRBV7-8	TRBJ1-3	ASSSQGTGGTNTIY
TRBV5-4	TRBJ1-2	ASSKWGVGYT
TRBV5-4	TRBJ2-5	ASSSRVSPGLETQY
TRBV6-1	TRBJ2-5	ASSEGRKETQY
TRBV5-1	TRBJ2-5	ASSLGLAGDPSQETQY
TRBV5-1	TRBJ2-5	ASSLAVLGLLQETQY
TRBV5-6	TRBJ2-6	ASSLGSSGANVLT
TRBV5-4	TRBJ1-1	ASSRQGPEAF
TRBV6-5	TRBJ2-7	ASRPGLDYEQY
TRBV11-3	TRBJ2-3	ASSLRGSTNTQY
TRBV9	TRBJ2-2	ASSALAASTGELF
TRBV5-1	TRBJ2-1	ASRRDRAKNEQF
TRBV7-3	TRBJ2-2	ASGGGGSGELF
TRBV5-1	TRBJ2-5	ASSLTYGTGTYY
TRBV5-1	TRBJ2-1	ASSLGGNEQF
TRBV6-5	TRBJ2-1	ASSYREGPYNEQF
TRBV5-4	TRBJ2-7	ASSLPQGNSYEQY